The 5 T cell receptor beta chains reported below all come from one sample, sequenced in a study of neoadjuvant anti-PD-1 for oral cavity cancer. Regarding time point: after neoadjuvant nivolumab, at surgical resection. Only in-frame clones appear in the TCRdb table, and some are missing; sequencing was by immunoSEQ multiplex PCR. The table has roughly 9,000 clones, approximately 61% seen once. Sequencing used PBMCs, obtained after nivolumab (anti-PD-1) treatment. These receptors were collected from a person aged 35-79 years with oral cavity squamous cell carcinoma.

This chain connects TRBV2 to TRBJ2-1, with D perhaps matching TRBD2 (6 bases). The CDR3 loop spans 13 amino acids. V was clipped by 5 bases and J by 3 bases, with 8 bases between them. The germline gives CDR1 SNHLY, CDR2 FYNNEI. This CDR3 reads CASSTGLYNEQFF. CDR3 bases: TGTGCCAGCAGTACGGGACTCTACAATGAGCAGTTCTTC.

The chain combines TRBV25-1 with TRBJ1-3, with D possibly matching TRBD1 (5 bases). CDR1 is MGHDK, CDR2 SYGVNS, per germline. The length of the CDR3 is 15 residues. V was cut by 4 bases and J by 4 bases, with 14 bases left in between. In DNA, the CDR3 is TGTGCCAGCAGTGTCGGTCGGGCAGGGGGAAACACCATATATTTT. Protein sequence: CASSVGRAGGNTIYF.

The chain recombines TRBV9 with TRBJ1-2; the D gene is possibly TRBD1 (6 bases). The V and J ends lost 4 bases and 6 bases respectively, with 13 bases between them. The CDR3 sequence is 13 residues long. Germline V gives CDR1 SGDLS, CDR2 YYNGEE. The CDR3 coding sequence is TGTGCCAGCAGCCCGAGGGGGGGGCATGGCTACACCTTC. It encodes CASSPRGGHGYTF. Supplemented by reference TRBV9 and TRBJ1-2, the full variable domain reads DSGVTQTPKHLITATGQRVTLRCSPRSGDLSVYWYQQSLDQGLQFLIQYYNGEERAKGNILERFSAQQFPDLHSELNLSSLELGDSALYFCASSPRGGHGYTFGSGTRLTVV.

V and J are TRBV2 and TRBJ2-7, with a possible D match to TRBD1 (5 bases). The germline V and J ends were trimmed by 2 bases and 1 base, with 9 bases remaining between them. Germline CDR1 SNHLY, CDR2 FYNNEI. The CDR3 has 14 residues. CDR3 in amino acids: CASSERQGSYEQYF. Here the CDR3 DNA reads TGTGCCAGCAGTGAAAGGCAGGGATCCTACGAGCAGTACTTC.

This clone was seen a few times. The chain is built from TRBV6-6 and TRBJ1-6; D is unresolved. The CDR3 runs to 15 residues. V was shortened by 2 bases and J by 11 bases, with 16 bases between the two germline ends. Germline V CDR1 and CDR2: MNHNY, SVGAGI (reference sequence). In nucleotides, the CDR3 is TGTGCCAGCAGTTACCTCGGACCTCCGAATCCACCCCTCCACTTT. Its translation: CASSYLGPPNPPLHF.